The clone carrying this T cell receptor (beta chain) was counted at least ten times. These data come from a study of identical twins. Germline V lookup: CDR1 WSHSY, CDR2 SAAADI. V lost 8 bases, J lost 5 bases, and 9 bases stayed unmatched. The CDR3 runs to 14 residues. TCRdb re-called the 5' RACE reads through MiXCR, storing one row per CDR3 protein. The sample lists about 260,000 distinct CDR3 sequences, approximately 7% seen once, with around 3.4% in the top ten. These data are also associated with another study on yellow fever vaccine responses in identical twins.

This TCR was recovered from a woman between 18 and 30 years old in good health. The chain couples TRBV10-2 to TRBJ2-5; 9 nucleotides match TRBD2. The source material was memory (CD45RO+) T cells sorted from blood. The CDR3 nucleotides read TGCGCCAGCCTGGCAGCGGGAGGCGCGGAGACCCAGTACTTC. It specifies CASLAAGGAETQYF.